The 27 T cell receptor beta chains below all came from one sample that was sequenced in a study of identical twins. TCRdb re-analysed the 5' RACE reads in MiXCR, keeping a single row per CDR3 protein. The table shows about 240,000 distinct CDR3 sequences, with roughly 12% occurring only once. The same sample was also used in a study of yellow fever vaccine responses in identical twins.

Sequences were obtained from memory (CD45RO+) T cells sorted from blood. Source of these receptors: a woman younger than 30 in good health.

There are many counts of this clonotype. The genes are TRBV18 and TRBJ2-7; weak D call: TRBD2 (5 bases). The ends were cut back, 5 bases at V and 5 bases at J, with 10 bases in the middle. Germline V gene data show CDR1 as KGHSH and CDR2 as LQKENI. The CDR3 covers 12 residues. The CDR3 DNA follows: TGTGCCAGCTCAACGGACTCGAACGAGCAGTACTTC. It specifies CASSTDSNEQYF.

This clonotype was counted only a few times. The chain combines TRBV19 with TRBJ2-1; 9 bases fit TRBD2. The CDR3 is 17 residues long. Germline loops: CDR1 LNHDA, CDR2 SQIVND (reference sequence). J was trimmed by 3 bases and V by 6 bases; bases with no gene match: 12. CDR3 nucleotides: TGTGCCAGTAGCGGGAGACTAGCGGAGCTGGTCTACAATGAGCAGTTCTTC. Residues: CASSGRLAELVYNEQFF.

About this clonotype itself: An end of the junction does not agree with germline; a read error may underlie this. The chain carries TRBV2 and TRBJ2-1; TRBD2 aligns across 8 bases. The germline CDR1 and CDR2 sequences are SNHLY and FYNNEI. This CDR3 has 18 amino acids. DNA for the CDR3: TGTACCAGCAGGCCCACTAGCGGTAGTAAGGGGTCGGCAAATGAGCAGTTCTTC. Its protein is CTSRPTSGSKGSANEQFF. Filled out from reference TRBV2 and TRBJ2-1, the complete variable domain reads EPEVTQTPSHQVTQMGQEVILRCVPISNHLYFYWYRQILGQKVEFLVSFYNNEISEKSEIFDDQFSVERPDGSNFTLKIRSTKLEDSAMYFCTSRPTSGSKGSANEQFFGPGTRLTVL.

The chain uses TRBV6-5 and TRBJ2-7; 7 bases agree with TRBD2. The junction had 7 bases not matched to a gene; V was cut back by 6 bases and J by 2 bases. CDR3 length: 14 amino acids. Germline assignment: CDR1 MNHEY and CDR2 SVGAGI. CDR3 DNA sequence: TGTGCCAGCAGGTATACTAGCGACACCTACGAGCAGTACTTC. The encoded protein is CASRYTSDTYEQYF.

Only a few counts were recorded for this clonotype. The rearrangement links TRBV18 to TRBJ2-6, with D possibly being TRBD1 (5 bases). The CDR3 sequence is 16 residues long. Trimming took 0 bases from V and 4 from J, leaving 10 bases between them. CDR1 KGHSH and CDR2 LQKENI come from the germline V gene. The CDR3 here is CASSPPWGSGANVLTF. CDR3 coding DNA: TGTGCCAGCTCACCACCCTGGGGCTCGGGGGCCAACGTCCTGACTTTC. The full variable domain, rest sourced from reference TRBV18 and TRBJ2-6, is NAGVMQNPRHLVRRRGQEARLRCSPMKGHSHVYWYRQLPEEGLKFMVYLQKENIIDESGMPKERFSAEFPKEGPSILRIQQVVRGDSAAYFCASSPPWGSGANVLTFGAGSRLTVL.

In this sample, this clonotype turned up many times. The CDR3 DNA reads as TGTGCCAGCATCATAGCGGGAGGAGATACGCAGTATTTT. Translated: CASIIAGGDTQYF. This chain connects TRBV7-9 to TRBJ2-3; 10 bases fit TRBD2. The CDR3 contains 13 residues. CDR1 and CDR2 (germline): SEHNR, FQNEAQ (reference sequence). The junction had 3 bases not matched to a gene; V was cut back by 7 bases and J by 5 bases. The full variable domain, in which reference TRBV7-9 and TRBJ2-3 provide the parts outside the CDR3, is DTGVSQNPRHKITKRGQNVTFRCDPISEHNRLYWYRQTLGQGPEFLTYFQNEAQLEKSRLLSDRFSAERPKGSFSTLEIQRTEQGDSAMYLCASIIAGGDTQYFGPGTRLTVL.

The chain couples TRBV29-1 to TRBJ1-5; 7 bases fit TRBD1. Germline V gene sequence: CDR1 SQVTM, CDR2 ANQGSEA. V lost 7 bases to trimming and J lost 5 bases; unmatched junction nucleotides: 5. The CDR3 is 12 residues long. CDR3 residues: CSAGTDYQPQHF. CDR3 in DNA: TGCAGCGCCGGGACAGACTATCAGCCCCAGCATTTT. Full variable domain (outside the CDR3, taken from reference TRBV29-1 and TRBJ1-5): SAVISQKPSRDICQRGTSLTIQCQVDSQVTMMFWYRQQPGQSLTLIATANQGSEATYESGFVIDKFPISRPNLTFSTLTVSNMSPEDSSIYLCSAGTDYQPQHFGDGTRLSIL.

The CDR3 bases are TGTGCCAGCAGAGGGGGAACTAGCACAGATACGCAGTATTTT. Protein: CASRGGTSTDTQYF. This chain joins TRBV28 and TRBJ2-3, with D maybe TRBD1 (6 bases). The CDR3 runs to 14 residues. Between the trimmed V and J ends, which lost 6 bases and 0 bases, there was a span of 10 bases. The germline V gene encodes CDR1 MDHEN and CDR2 SYDVKM.

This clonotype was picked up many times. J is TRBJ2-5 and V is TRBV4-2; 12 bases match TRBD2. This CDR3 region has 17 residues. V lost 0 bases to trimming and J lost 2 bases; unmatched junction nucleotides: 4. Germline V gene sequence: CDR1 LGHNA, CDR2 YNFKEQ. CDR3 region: CASSQEGLAGDQETQYF. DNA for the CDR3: TGTGCCAGCAGCCAAGAGGGACTAGCGGGTGATCAAGAGACCCAGTACTTC.

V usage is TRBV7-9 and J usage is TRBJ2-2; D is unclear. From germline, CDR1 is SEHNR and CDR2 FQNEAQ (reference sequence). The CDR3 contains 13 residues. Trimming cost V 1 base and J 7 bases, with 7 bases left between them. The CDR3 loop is CASSLVVFGELFF. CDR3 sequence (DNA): TGTGCCAGCAGCTTAGTGGTCTTCGGGGAGCTGTTTTTT.

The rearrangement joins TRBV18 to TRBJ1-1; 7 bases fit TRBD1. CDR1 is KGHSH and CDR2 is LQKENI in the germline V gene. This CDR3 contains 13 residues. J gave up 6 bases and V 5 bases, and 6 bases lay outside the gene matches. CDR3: CASSATGSSEAFF. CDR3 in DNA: TGTGCCAGCTCAGCGACAGGGTCCTCTGAAGCTTTCTTT.

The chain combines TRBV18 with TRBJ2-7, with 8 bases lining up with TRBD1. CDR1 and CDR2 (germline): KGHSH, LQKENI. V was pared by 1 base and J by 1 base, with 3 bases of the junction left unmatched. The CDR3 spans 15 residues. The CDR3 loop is CASSPRQGASYEQYF. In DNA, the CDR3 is TGTGCCAGCTCACCACGGCAGGGGGCTTCCTACGAGCAGTACTTC.

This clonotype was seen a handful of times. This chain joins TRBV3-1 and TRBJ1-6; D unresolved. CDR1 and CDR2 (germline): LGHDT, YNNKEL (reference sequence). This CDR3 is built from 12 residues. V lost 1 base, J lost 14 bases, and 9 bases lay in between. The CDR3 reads CASSQGGGTLHF. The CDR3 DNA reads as TGTGCCAGCAGCCAAGGTGGCGGTACCCTCCACTTT.

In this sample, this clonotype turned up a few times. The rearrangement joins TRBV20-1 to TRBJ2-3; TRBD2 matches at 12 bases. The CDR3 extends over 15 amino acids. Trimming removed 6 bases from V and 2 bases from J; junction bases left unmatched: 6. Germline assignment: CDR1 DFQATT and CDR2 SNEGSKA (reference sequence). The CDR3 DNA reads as TGCAGTGCCCCCACTAGCGGGAGGATCACAGATACGCAGTATTTT. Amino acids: CSAPTSGRITDTQYF.

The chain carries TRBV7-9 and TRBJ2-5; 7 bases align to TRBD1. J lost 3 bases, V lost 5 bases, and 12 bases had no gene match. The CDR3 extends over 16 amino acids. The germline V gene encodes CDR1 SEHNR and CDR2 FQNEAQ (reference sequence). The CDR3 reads CASSRLGDSMKETQYF. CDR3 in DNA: TGTGCCAGCAGCCGACTTGGGGACAGTATGAAAGAGACCCAGTACTTC.

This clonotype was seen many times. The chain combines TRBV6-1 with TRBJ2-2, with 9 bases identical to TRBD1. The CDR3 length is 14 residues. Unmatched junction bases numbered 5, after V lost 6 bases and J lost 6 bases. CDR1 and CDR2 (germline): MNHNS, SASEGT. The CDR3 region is CASRQGADPGELFF. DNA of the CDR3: TGTGCCAGCAGACAGGGGGCAGACCCCGGGGAGCTGTTTTTT.

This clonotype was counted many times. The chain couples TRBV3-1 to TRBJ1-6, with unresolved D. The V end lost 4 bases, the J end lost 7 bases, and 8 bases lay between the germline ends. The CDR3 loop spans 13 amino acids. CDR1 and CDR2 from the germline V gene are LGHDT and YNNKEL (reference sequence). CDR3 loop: CASSPSGNSPLHF. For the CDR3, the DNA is TGTGCCAGCAGCCCGTCGGGGAATTCACCCCTCCACTTT. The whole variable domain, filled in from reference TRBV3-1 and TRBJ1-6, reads DTAVSQTPKYLVTQMGNDKSIKCEQNLGHDTMYWYKQDSKKFLKIMFSYNNKELIINETVPNRFSPKSPDKAHLNLHINSLELGDSAVYFCASSPSGNSPLHFGNGTRLTVT.

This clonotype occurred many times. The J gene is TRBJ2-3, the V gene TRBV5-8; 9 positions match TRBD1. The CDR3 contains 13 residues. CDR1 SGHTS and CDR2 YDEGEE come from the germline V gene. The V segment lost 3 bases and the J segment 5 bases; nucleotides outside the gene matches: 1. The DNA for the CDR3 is TGTGCCAGCAGCTGGGACAGGGAAGATACGCAGTATTTT. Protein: CASSWDREDTQYF.

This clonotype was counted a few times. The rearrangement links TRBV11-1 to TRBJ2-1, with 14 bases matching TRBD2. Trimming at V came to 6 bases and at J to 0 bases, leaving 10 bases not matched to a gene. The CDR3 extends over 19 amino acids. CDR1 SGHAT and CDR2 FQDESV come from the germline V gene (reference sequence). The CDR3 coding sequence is TGTGCCAGCAGTGGGACCGGGACTAGCGGGAGCAGCTCCTACAATGAGCAGTTCTTC. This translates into CASSGTGTSGSSSYNEQFF.

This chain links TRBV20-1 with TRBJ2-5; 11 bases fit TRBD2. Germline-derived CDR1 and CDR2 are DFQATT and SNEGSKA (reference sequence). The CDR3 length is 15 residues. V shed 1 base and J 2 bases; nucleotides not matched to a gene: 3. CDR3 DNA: TGCAGTGCTAGAGCTAGCGGGGGGCTACAAGAGACCCAGTACTTC. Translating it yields CSARASGGLQETQYF.

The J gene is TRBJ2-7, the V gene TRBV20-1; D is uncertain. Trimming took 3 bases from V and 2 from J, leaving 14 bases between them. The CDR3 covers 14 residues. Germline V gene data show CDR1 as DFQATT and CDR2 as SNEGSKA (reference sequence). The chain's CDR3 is CSASPGGRTYEQYF. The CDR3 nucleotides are TGCAGTGCTAGTCCGGGCGGTAGGACCTACGAGCAGTACTTC.

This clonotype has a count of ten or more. This CDR3 reads CASSSRGRETQYF. The CDR3, as DNA: TGTGCCAGCAGTTCCAGGGGGAGGGAGACCCAGTACTTC. The chain carries TRBV12-3 or TRBV12-4 and TRBJ2-5; TRBD1 is a possible D gene (7 bases). The CDR3 loop spans 13 amino acids. Trimming left V 4 bases short and J 5 bases short, with 11 bases between.

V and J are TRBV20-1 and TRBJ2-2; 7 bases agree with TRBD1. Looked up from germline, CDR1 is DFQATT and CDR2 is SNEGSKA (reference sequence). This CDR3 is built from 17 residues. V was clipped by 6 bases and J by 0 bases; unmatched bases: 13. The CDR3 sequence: CSAMDPNRGTNTGELFF. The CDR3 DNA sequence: TGCAGTGCCATGGACCCAAACAGGGGTACGAACACCGGGGAGCTGTTTTTT.

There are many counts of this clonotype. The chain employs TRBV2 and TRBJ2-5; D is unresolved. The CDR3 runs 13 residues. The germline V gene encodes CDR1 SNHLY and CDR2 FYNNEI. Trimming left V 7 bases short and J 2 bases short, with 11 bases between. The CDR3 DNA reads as TGTGCCAGCACCGATGTCGGGCAAGAGACCCAGTACTTC. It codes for CASTDVGQETQYF.

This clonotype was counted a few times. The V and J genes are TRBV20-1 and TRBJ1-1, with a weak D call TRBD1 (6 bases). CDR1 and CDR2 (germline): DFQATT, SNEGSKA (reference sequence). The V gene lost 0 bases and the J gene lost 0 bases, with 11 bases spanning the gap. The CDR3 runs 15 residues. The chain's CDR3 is CSAREFQGMNTEAFF. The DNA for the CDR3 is TGCAGTGCTAGAGAATTCCAGGGGATGAACACTGAAGCTTTCTTT.

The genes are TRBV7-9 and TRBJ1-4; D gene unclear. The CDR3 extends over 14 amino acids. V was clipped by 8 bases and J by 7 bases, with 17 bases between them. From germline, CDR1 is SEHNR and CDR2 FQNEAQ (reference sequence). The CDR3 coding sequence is TGTGCCAGCGCAGACGGTTTGGGGAGTGAAAAACTGTTTTTT. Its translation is CASADGLGSEKLFF.

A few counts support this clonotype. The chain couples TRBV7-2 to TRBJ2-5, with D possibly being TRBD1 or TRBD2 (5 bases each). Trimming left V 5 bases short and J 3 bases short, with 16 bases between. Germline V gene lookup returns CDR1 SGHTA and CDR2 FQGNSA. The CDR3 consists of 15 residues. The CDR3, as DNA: TGTGCCAGCAGCCGGGACCCCAGGAGAGAAGAGACCCAGTACTTC. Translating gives CASSRDPRREETQYF.